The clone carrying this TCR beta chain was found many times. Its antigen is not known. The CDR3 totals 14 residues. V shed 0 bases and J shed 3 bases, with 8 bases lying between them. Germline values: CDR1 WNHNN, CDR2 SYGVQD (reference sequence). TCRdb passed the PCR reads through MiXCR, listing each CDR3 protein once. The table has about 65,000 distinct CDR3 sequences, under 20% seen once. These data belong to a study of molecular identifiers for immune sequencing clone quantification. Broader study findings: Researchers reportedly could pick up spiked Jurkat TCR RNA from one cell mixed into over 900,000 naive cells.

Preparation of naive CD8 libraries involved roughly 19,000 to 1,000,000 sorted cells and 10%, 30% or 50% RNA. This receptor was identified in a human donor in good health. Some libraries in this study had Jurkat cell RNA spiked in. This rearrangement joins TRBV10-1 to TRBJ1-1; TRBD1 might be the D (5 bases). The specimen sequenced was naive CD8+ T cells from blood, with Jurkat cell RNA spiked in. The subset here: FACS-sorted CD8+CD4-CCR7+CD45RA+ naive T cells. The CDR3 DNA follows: TGCGCCAGCAGTGAGTCGATCAGGGACACTGAAGCTTTCTTT. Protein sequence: CASSESIRDTEAFF.